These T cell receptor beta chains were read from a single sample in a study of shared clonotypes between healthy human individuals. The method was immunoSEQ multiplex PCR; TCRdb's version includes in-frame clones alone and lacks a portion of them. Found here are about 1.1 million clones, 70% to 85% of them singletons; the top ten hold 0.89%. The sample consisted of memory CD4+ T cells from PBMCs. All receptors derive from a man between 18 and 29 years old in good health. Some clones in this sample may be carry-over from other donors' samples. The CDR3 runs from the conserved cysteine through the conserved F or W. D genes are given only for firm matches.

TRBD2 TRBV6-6 CASNPAGLAGYNEQFF
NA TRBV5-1 CASSLSPSNTGELFF
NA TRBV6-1 CASSEAPLAGHYEQYF
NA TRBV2 CASSEARWPPTDTQYF
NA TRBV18 CASSPNWQVGGAFF
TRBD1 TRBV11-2 CASSEPTGVGYTF
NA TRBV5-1 CASSLLSGELFF
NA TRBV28 CASRAAYTEAFF
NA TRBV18 CASSPNTSGYTF
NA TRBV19 CASSIGPMPGNTIYF
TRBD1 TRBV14 CASSRPGTGFYGYTF
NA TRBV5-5 CASSLTQNYGYTF
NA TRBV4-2 CASSQGAGKTEAFF
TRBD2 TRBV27 CASSSWTSGSSPKNIQYF
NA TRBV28 CASRRKQGNYGYTF